These T cell receptor beta chains were read from a single sample in a study of T cells after yellow fever vaccination. One entry per CDR3 protein, called by TCRdb with MiXCR from the 5' RACE reads. This table has some 320,000 distinct CDR3 sequences, around 11% appearing once. Sequenced material: CD4+ T cells sorted from PBMCs, taken 45 days after the yellow fever booster vaccination. The receptors originated from a man younger than 35 who received the YFV17D yellow fever vaccine. The CDR3 runs from the conserved cysteine through the conserved F or W. Fields, in order: J gene, clone size, V gene, CDR3 protein. Clone size, where shown, is once, few, many, or a class for clones that have expanded.

TRBJ1-2 . TRBV5-1 CASSYRDRCGYTF
TRBJ1-4 few TRBV20-1 CSASSPLGDEKLFF
TRBJ1-2 . TRBV20-1 CSASHRGFVGYTF
TRBJ1-2 . TRBV7-3 CASSIGSGYGYTF
TRBJ1-2 few TRBV6-2/TRBV6-3 CASLGRTGTVYGYTF
TRBJ2-1 few TRBV5-1 CASSGGRDRLREQFF
TRBJ1-3 . TRBV28 CASSLEYREGAIYF
TRBJ2-5 . TRBV11-2 CASSSPRGYQETQYF
TRBJ1-2 few TRBV6-6 CASSKPGTGHGYTF
TRBJ1-3 . TRBV27 CASSSGTSYTGNTIYF
TRBJ2-3 . TRBV7-2 CASSFVANPTDTQYF
TRBJ2-1 . TRBV5-1 CASTPTSGSYNEQFF
TRBJ2-3 few TRBV28 CASSLNVAGTDTQYF
TRBJ2-1 many TRBV7-9 CASTPLGGQGGF
TRBJ2-3 . TRBV18 CASSRTGGADTQYF
TRBJ1-1 many TRBV5-1 CASSLRQGHTEAFF
TRBJ2-7 many TRBV7-2 CASSRVLAGATPYEQYF
TRBJ2-1 few TRBV5-1 CASSLLAPYNEQFF
TRBJ2-5 . TRBV5-1 CASSHLPGTSGGKTQYF
TRBJ2-5 few TRBV5-1 CASSLVIGSQETQYF
TRBJ1-5 . TRBV5-1 CASSFLDSYNQPQHF
TRBJ2-1 . TRBV15 CATSRDKLRLDEQFF
TRBJ2-5 many TRBV24-1 CATSDSTRGGETQYF
TRBJ2-5 few TRBV5-4 CASSFGTTQETQYF
TRBJ2-7 few TRBV29-1 CSVGEYEQYF